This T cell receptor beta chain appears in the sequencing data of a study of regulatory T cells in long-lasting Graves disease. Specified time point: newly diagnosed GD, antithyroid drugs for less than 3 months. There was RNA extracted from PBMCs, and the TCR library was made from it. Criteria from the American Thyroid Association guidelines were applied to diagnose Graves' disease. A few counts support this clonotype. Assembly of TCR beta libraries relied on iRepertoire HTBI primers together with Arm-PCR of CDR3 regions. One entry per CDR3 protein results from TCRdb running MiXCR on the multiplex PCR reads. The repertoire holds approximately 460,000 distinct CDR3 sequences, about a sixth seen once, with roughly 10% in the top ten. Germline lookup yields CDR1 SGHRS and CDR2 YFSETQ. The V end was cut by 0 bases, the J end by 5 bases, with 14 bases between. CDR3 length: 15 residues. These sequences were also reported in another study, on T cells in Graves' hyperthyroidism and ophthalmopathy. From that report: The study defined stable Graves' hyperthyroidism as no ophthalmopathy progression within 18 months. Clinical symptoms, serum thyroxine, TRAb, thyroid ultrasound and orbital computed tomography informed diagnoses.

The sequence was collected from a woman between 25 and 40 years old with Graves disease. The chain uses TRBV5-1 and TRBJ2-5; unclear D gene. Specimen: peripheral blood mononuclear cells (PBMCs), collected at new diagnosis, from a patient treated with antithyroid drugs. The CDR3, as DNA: TGCGCCAGCAGCTTGGCATCCGAGGTCTGGGAGACCCAGTACTTC. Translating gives CASSLASEVWETQYF.